Listed below are T cell receptor beta chains from one sample, sequenced in a study of patients and donors after allogeneic stem cell transplantation. A single record per CDR3 protein comes from TCRdb applying MiXCR to the RT-PCR reads. The table records about 150,000 distinct CDR3 sequences, over 30% of them present only once. Sequencing input: blood, either unsorted or a sorted T cell fraction (not recorded which). These receptors originate from a human donor who was either an allogeneic HSCT recipient or a stem cell or donor lymphocyte infusion donor (not recorded which). It is not recorded whose cells these are; they may come from a transplant donor. Each CDR3 is given with its conserved first and last residue. Fields, in order: D gene, V gene, J gene, clone size, CDR3 DNA, CDR3 protein. The D gene is left open where the match is weak. Clone size is stated in some rows and not others, as once, few, many or a class when expanded.

>.|TRBV20-1|TRBJ2-7|once
TGCAGTGCTAAGGTGTCCCTCTACGAGCAGTACTTC
CSAKVSLYEQYF
>TRBD2|TRBV5-1|TRBJ2-2|few
TGCGCCAGTGTTGGGACTAGCGGGGAACGGGAGCTGTTTTTT
CASVGTSGERELFF
>.|TRBV5-5|TRBJ1-1|once
TGTGCCAGCAGCCACGAAAGGGGCACTGAAGCTTTCTTT
CASSHERGTEAFF
>TRBD1|TRBV27|TRBJ1-4|.
TGTGCCAGCAGTTTATTTGCCAGGGGGCCTATTAATGAAAAACTGTTTTTT
CASSLFARGPINEKLFF
>.|TRBV4-3|TRBJ1-2|few
TGCGCCAGCAGCCATGAAGGGGGGGACTATGGCTACACCTTC
CASSHEGGDYGYTF
>.|TRBV14|TRBJ2-5|.
TGTGCCAGCAGCCACAAGGCGGGGACCCAAGAGACCCAGTACTTC
CASSHKAGTQETQYF
>.|TRBV12-3/TRBV12-4|TRBJ1-2|.
TGTGCCAGCAGCTTGTATGCTGGCAGACAAAACTATGGCTACACCTTC
CASSLYAGRQNYGYTF
>TRBD1|TRBV29-1|TRBJ1-5|few
TGCAGCGTTGGCGACAGGGGGCCCAATCAGCCCCAGCATTTT
CSVGDRGPNQPQHF
>.|TRBV7-9|TRBJ1-3|.
TGTGCCAGCAGCTCCCGGACACCCTTAAACACCATATATTTT
CASSSRTPLNTIYF
>TRBD1|TRBV18|TRBJ1-1|few
TGTGCCAGCTCACCGGGACAGATGAACACTGAAGCTTTCTTT
CASSPGQMNTEAFF
>.|TRBV20-1|TRBJ1-5|few
TGCAGTGCTGGAGGGGGCAATCAGCCCCAGCATTTT
CSAGGGNQPQHF
>TRBD2|TRBV6-4|TRBJ2-1|.
TGTGCCAGCAGTGACTCAGGACTAGCCTTGACACGGTTCTTC
CASSDSGLALTRFF
>.|TRBV4-3|TRBJ1-4|few
TGCGCCAGCAGCCACTGGGGAGGGAATGCAACTAATGAAAAACTGTTTTTT
CASSHWGGNATNEKLFF
>.|TRBV9|TRBJ1-4|many
TGTGCCAGCAGCGCCTCAGGAATCGCTAATGAAAAACTGTTTTTT
CASSASGIANEKLFF
>.|TRBV9|TRBJ1-3|few
TGTGCCAGCAGCGGTCTGGGGGGCTCTGGAAACACCATATATTTT
CASSGLGGSGNTIYF
>.|TRBV6-2/TRBV6-3|TRBJ1-5|.
TGTGCCAGCACCCGTACAGGGACACCTTTCAGCAATCAGCCCCAGCATTTT
CASTRTGTPFSNQPQHF
>TRBD1|TRBV20-1|TRBJ2-1|.
TGCAGTGCTAGAGATCTGGGACAGCTCTACAATGAGCAGTTCTTC
CSARDLGQLYNEQFF
>.|TRBV5-5|TRBJ2-3|.
TGTGCCAGCAGCTTGGGAGCAGGTTACCCCTCTGCGCAGTATTTT
CASSLGAGYPSAQYF
>.|TRBV7-9|TRBJ1-1|.
TGTGCCAGCAGCTTACCCGAGACCTTGGACACTGAAGCTTTCTTT
CASSLPETLDTEAFF
>.|TRBV6-6|TRBJ2-3|.
TGTGCCAGCAGCACTACTAGCACAGATACGCAGTATTTT
CASSTTSTDTQYF
>.|TRBV6-5|TRBJ2-3|few
TGTGCCAGCAGTTACTCAAAACCAGATACGCAGTATTTT
CASSYSKPDTQYF
>.|TRBV12-3/TRBV12-4|TRBJ1-3|.
TGTGCCAGCAGTTTATTAGGCGTTGACATGGCTGGAAACACCATATATTTT
CASSLLGVDMAGNTIYF
>.|TRBV27|TRBJ2-3|few
TGTGCCAGCAGTTTACTAGCGACTAGCACAGATACGCAGTATTTT
CASSLLATSTDTQYF
>.|TRBV7-2|TRBJ1-1|few
TGTGCCAGCAGTCCGGGATTCATGAACACTGAAGCTTTCTTT
CASSPGFMNTEAFF
>.|TRBV28|TRBJ1-5|few
TGTGCCAGCAGCCGGAGTGAGCGGCCCCAGCATTTT
CASSRSERPQHF
>.|TRBV20-1|TRBJ1-1|.
TGCAGTGTAGTACGTCCAGGGGCCAACACTGAAGCTTTCTTT
CSVVRPGANTEAFF
>.|TRBV27|TRBJ1-6|many
TGTGCCAGCAGTCCCCGGGCCGTAAATTCACCCCTCCACTTT
CASSPRAVNSPLHF
>.|TRBV15|TRBJ2-7|.
TGTGCCACCAGCAGAGACGGGGCCTACGAGCAGTACTTC
CATSRDGAYEQYF
>.|TRBV6-5|TRBJ1-1|few
TGTGCCAGCAGCCGAGGCGTTGAAGCTTTCTTT
CASSRGVEAFF
>TRBD1|TRBV9|TRBJ1-2|few
TGTGCCAGCAGCGCCACAGGGGACAGGGTCGGGGGCTACACCTTC
CASSATGDRVGGYTF
>TRBD1|TRBV9|TRBJ1-5|.
TGTGCCAGCAGCGTCCGGGACAGACATCAACCCCAGCATTTT
CASSVRDRHQPQHF
>.|TRBV20-1|TRBJ1-1|few
TGCAGTGCTAGGCGCCAGGGACGAGCTTTCTTT
CSARRQGRAFF
>.|TRBV4-1|TRBJ1-1|.
TGCGCCAGCAGCCAAGGTCAGGTGGCTAATGGCCCTGAAGCTTTCTTT
CASSQGQVANGPEAFF
>.|TRBV7-6|TRBJ1-6|.
TGTGCCAGCAGCTTAGTTGGCGGGAAAAGGTCCTATAATTCACCCCTCCACTTT
CASSLVGGKRSYNSPLHF
>TRBD1|TRBV12-3/TRBV12-4|TRBJ1-5|few
TGTGCCAGCAGTACCGACAGGGCCTGGAATCAGCCCCAGCATTTT
CASSTDRAWNQPQHF
>TRBD1|TRBV12-3/TRBV12-4|TRBJ2-1|few
TGTGCCAGCAGTACCAGGGACAGGGGGTACAATGAGCAGTTCTTC
CASSTRDRGYNEQFF
>.|TRBV6-1|TRBJ1-5|few
TGTGCCAGCAGTACAGGGAAGGGGAGCAATCAGCCCCAGCATTTT
CASSTGKGSNQPQHF
>.|TRBV18|TRBJ1-2|few
TGTGCCAGCTCACCAGAGAGTTTTAACTATGGCTACACCTTC
CASSPESFNYGYTF
>.|TRBV4-2|TRBJ1-4|.
TGTGCCAGCAGCCAAAGACTAGGGTCGGCTAATGAAAAACTGTTTTTT
CASSQRLGSANEKLFF
>.|TRBV29-1|TRBJ1-5|.
TGCAGCGTTGGTACAGGGACTAATCAGCCCCAGCATTTT
CSVGTGTNQPQHF
>.|TRBV6-5|TRBJ1-1|many
TGTGCCAGCAGTTACCGCCGCCCTAACGGAGATTTGGCCGGCATGAACACTGAAGCTTTCTTT
CASSYRRPNGDLAGMNTEAFF
>.|TRBV6-5|TRBJ1-2|.
TGTGCCAGCACCACCGGCTATGGCTACACCTTC
CASTTGYGYTF